This is a list of T cell receptor beta chains from one sample in a study of T-cell reconstitution after alpha-beta-depleted transplantation in children. TCRdb independently ran MiXCR on the PCR reads; one entry per CDR3 protein. This table has 700,000 to 850,000 distinct CDR3 sequences, about 16% appearing once. The material was PBMCs, mostly from graft donor cells, obtained 360 days after TCRalphabeta/CD19-depleted stem cell transplant. The receptors were gathered from a male patient under 18 who had a stem cell transplant for acute lymphoblastic leukemia, so the T cells may come from the graft donor. CDR3s include the opening cysteine and the closing phenylalanine or tryptophan. D genes are given only for firm matches. Not all rows give a size; the values are once, few, many and, for expanded clones, a class.

size,length,D,J,V,DNA,CDR3
.,14,.,TRBJ2-7,TRBV4-1,TGCGCCAGCTCTACTCGGGGGAGAGGGTACGAGCAGTACTTC,CASSTRGRGYEQYF
.,14,.,TRBJ2-7,TRBV5-1,TGCGCCAGCAGCTTGGATGGGTTAGCCTACGAGCAGTACTTC,CASSLDGLAYEQYF
many,15,TRBD2,TRBJ2-1,TRBV27,TGTGCCAGCAGCCCCGGGACTAGCCCCTACAATGAGCAGTTCTTC,CASSPGTSPYNEQFF
once,12,.,TRBJ2-2,TRBV5-1,TGCGCCATCCTCAGGGAGACCGGGGAGCTGTTTTTT,CAILRETGELFF
.,14,.,TRBJ2-7,TRBV18,TGTGCCAGCTCACCGGGACCAGGGGAGGGGGAGCAGTACTTC,CASSPGPGEGEQYF
many,14,.,TRBJ1-2,TRBV20-1,TGCAGTGCTCCCCGAGCGGTTTATAACTATGGCTACACCTTC,CSAPRAVYNYGYTF
.,15,.,TRBJ2-5,TRBV12-3/TRBV12-4,TGTGCCAGCACCGAAGGGCAGGGCGGTCGGGAGACCCAGTACTTC,CASTEGQGGRETQYF
many,17,TRBD1,TRBJ2-2,TRBV3-1,TGTGCCAGCAGGCCCTCCTTCGGGACAGGGGACACCGGGGAGCTGTTTTTT,CASRPSFGTGDTGELFF
few,15,TRBD1,TRBJ2-1,TRBV2,TGTGCCAGCAGAGCGGGACAGGGGCATTACAATGAGCAGTTCTTC,CASRAGQGHYNEQFF
.,12,.,TRBJ2-1,TRBV10-1,TGCGCCAGCAGTGAGAGGCGGAATGAGCAGTTCTTC,CASSERRNEQFF
few,14,TRBD1,TRBJ1-5,TRBV15,TGTGCCACCAGCAGGGACAGGGCCGGTCAGCCCCAGCATTTT,CATSRDRAGQPQHF
.,15,TRBD1,TRBJ1-2,TRBV4-1,TGCGCCAGCAGCCAAGATACCGGGACAGGGCCTGGCTACACCTTC,CASSQDTGTGPGYTF
few,14,.,TRBJ2-1,TRBV12-3/TRBV12-4,TGTGCCAGCAGTTTGCCCCTAGTGGGTACTGAGCAGTTCTTC,CASSLPLVGTEQFF
many,16,TRBD2,TRBJ2-2,TRBV7-3,TGTGCCAGCAGCTTAACTAGCGGGAGGATAACCGGGGAGCTGTTTTTT,CASSLTSGRITGELFF
.,13,TRBD1,TRBJ2-7,TRBV5-5,TGTGCCAGCAGATCGACAGGGAACTACGAGCAGTACTTC,CASRSTGNYEQYF
.,12,.,TRBJ1-1,TRBV20-1,TGCAGTGCTTTCCTCCTGAACACTGAAGCTTTCTTT,CSAFLLNTEAFF
few,16,TRBD2,TRBJ2-7,TRBV7-3,TGTGCCAGCAGCGCGAATGGTGGACTAGCGGACTACGAGCAGTACTTC,CASSANGGLADYEQYF
.,16,TRBD1,TRBJ1-5,TRBV2,TGTGCCAGCAGTCCACCGGGACAGGCCAGCAATCAGCCCCAGCATTTT,CASSPPGQASNQPQHF
few,16,.,TRBJ1-5,TRBV4-1,TGCGCCAGCAGCCAAGTCTCTTTCTTGAGCAATCAGCCCCAGCATTTT,CASSQVSFLSNQPQHF
.,16,.,TRBJ2-7,TRBV12-3/TRBV12-4,TGTGCCAGCAGTTTTGGCCCCGGGGCGGTACTTTACGAGCAGTACTTC,CASSFGPGAVLYEQYF
many,14,.,TRBJ2-1,TRBV20-1,TGCAGTGCTTCTCGGTGGAGCTCCTACAATGAGCAGTTCTTC,CSASRWSSYNEQFF
many,14,.,TRBJ2-3,TRBV11-2,TGTGCCAGCAGCTTAGATGCCGGCACAGATACGCAGTATTTT,CASSLDAGTDTQYF
.,12,.,TRBJ1-2,TRBV25-1,TGTGCCAGCAGACAGAATCAATATGGCTACACCTTC,CASRQNQYGYTF
few,16,TRBD1,TRBJ1-2,TRBV4-1,TGCGCCAGCAGCCTTTCTTTTGGACAGGGGGCGCTTGGCTACACCTTC,CASSLSFGQGALGYTF
few,14,.,TRBJ2-5,TRBV30,TGTGCCTGGAGGGGCCCTTTGGTGAAAGAGACCCAGTACTTC,CAWRGPLVKETQYF
few,12,.,TRBJ1-1,TRBV15,TGTGCCACCAGCAGAGATGGGGAAAAGGCTTTCTTT,CATSRDGEKAFF
.,13,.,TRBJ2-7,TRBV5-1,TGCGCCAGCAGCTTGGCGGCAGGACGAGAGCAGTACTTC,CASSLAAGREQYF
.,15,.,TRBJ2-1,TRBV5-1,TGCGCCAGCAGCTTGGTTACAGGGCATAGAAATGAGCAGTTCTTC,CASSLVTGHRNEQFF
many,13,.,TRBJ2-1,TRBV12-3/TRBV12-4,TGTGCCACCGGGCAGGACCCTTACAATGAGCAGTTCTTC,CATGQDPYNEQFF
.,14,.,TRBJ2-1,TRBV29-1,TGCAGCGTTGAAGTTAGCCGGGTATACAATGAGCAGTTCTTC,CSVEVSRVYNEQFF
.,14,.,TRBJ2-3,TRBV10-1,TGCGCCAGCAGTGAGTCGATACTGACGGGTACGCAGTATTTT,CASSESILTGTQYF
.,14,TRBD2,TRBJ2-7,TRBV29-1,TGCAGCGTTGGTCCTAGCGGGATCCCCTACGAGCAGTACTTC,CSVGPSGIPYEQYF
many,15,TRBD1,TRBJ2-7,TRBV12-3/TRBV12-4,TGTGCCAGCAGTCCCGACAGGGGAAGCTCCTACGAGCAGTACTTC,CASSPDRGSSYEQYF
few,14,TRBD2,TRBJ2-5,TRBV20-1,TGCAGTGCAACTAGCGGGAGGGGGGAAGAGACCCAGTACTTC,CSATSGRGEETQYF
.,15,TRBD2,TRBJ2-5,TRBV7-8,TGTGCCAGCAGCCCAGGACTAGTAGGCCAAGAGACCCAGTACTTC,CASSPGLVGQETQYF
.,17,.,TRBJ2-5,TRBV5-1,TGCGCCAGCAGCTTGGACCGAAGGGTGGATAAGGGAGAGACCCAGTACTTC,CASSLDRRVDKGETQYF
many,17,TRBD2,TRBJ2-2,TRBV14,TGTGCCAGCAGCCAAGATATACTAGCGGGAGTGTCCGGGGAGCTGTTTTTT,CASSQDILAGVSGELFF
few,18,.,TRBJ2-4,TRBV5-1,TGCGCCAGCAGCTTGGCAAGGGACGTAGGAATCGCCAAAAACATTCAGTACTTC,CASSLARDVGIAKNIQYF
.,16,.,TRBJ1-4,TRBV7-9,TGTGCCAGCAGCTTAGCGTTCCGGGGTTTGGATGAAAAACTGTTTTTT,CASSLAFRGLDEKLFF
few,13,.,TRBJ2-1,TRBV25-1,TGTGCCAGCAGTGTCTCTAGGACCAATGAGCAGTTCTTC,CASSVSRTNEQFF
many,13,.,TRBJ2-1,TRBV27,TGTGCCAGCAGTTTATGGGCCTACAATGAGCAGTTCTTC,CASSLWAYNEQFF
many,18,.,TRBJ2-1,TRBV10-3,TGTGCCATCAGTGAGTCTGTCCTAGGGGATCCCCCCTACAATGAGCAGTTCTTC,CAISESVLGDPPYNEQFF
.,17,TRBD2,TRBJ2-1,TRBV5-1,TGCGCCAGCAGCAGTCGTAGCGGGAGTAATTCCTACAATGAGCAGTTCTTC,CASSSRSGSNSYNEQFF
.,9,.,TRBJ2-3,TRBV29-1,TGCAGCGAGGGGGATACGCAGTATTTT,CSEGDTQYF
.,17,.,TRBJ2-6,TRBV5-1,TGCGCCAGCAGCTCCGTCTTGGGCAGCTCTGGGGCCAACGTCCTGACTTTC,CASSSVLGSSGANVLTF
once,13,.,TRBJ2-4,TRBV6-5,TGTGCCAGCAGTTACCCGCCCGTGGACATTCAGTGCTTC,CASSYPPVDIQCF
few,16,.,TRBJ2-4,TRBV7-3,TGTGCCAGCGCCCAGGGGGGCCGACAGGTCCGGGGCATTCAGTACTTC,CASAQGGRQVRGIQYF
few,15,TRBD1,TRBJ1-1,TRBV12-3/TRBV12-4,TGTGCCAGCAGTCGACAGGGATTGAAAAACACTGAAGCTTTCTTT,CASSRQGLKNTEAFF
few,16,TRBD1,TRBJ2-7,TRBV7-8,TGTGCCAGCAGCTTCTACCGGGACAGTATTCTCTACGAGCAGTACTTC,CASSFYRDSILYEQYF
.,18,TRBD1,TRBJ2-7,TRBV20-1,TGCAGTGCTGGCGACATTGGACAGGGCCACCTCGACTCCTACGAGCAGTACTTC,CSAGDIGQGHLDSYEQYF
once,13,.,TRBJ2-7,TRBV5-1,TGCGCCAGCAGTCTGTGGAGGGCCCCCGAGCAGTACTTC,CASSLWRAPEQYF
.,15,TRBD2,TRBJ2-1,TRBV11-2,TGTGCCAGCAGCACTCGTATAGCGGGCTACAATGAGCAGTTCTTC,CASSTRIAGYNEQFF
.,15,.,TRBJ1-1,TRBV7-9,TGTGCCAGCAGACGCTCAGGGAGACCGAACACTGAAGCTTTCTTT,CASRRSGRPNTEAFF
few,12,TRBD2,TRBJ2-4,TRBV9,TGTGCCAGCAGCAGCGGGGGACTCATTCAGTACTTC,CASSSGGLIQYF
few,14,.,TRBJ1-1,TRBV6-5,TGTGCCAGCAGTTACTCGACAATCCTCACGTCGGCTTTCTTT,CASSYSTILTSAFF